The 15 T cell receptor beta chains below come from one sample, sequenced in a study of yellow fever vaccine responses in identical twins. One entry per CDR3 protein, called by TCRdb with MiXCR from the RT-PCR reads. This table has 2,000 or so distinct CDR3 sequences, roughly 80% appearing once. The material sequenced was T cells from blood (PBMCs), unsorted or a sorted subset (not recorded which), taken before or after yellow fever vaccination (not recorded which). The receptors here all came from a woman between 18 and 30 years old who received the yellow fever vaccine.

The gene calls are TRBV12-3 or TRBV12-4 and TRBJ2-2; D unclear. Trimming took 6 bases from V and 5 from J, leaving 16 bases between them. The CDR3 is 15 amino acids. This CDR3 is CASSPGSPQTGELFF. CDR3 in DNA: TGTGCCAGCAGCCCCGGGTCTCCCCAGACCGGGGAGCTGTTTTTT.

The rearrangement links TRBV7-9 to TRBJ1-6; D not certain. The CDR3 has 14 residues. Germline CDR1 is SEHNR and CDR2 is FQNEAQ (reference sequence). Trimming took 4 bases from V and 9 from J, leaving 13 bases between them. Written as DNA, the CDR3 is TGTGCCAGCAGCTCCGATAATCGATTTTCACCCCTCCACTTT. This gives the protein CASSSDNRFSPLHF.

The chain has TRBV18 and TRBJ1-5; 11 bases map to TRBD1. After removal of 0 bases from V and 8 bases from J, the junction contained 3 bases not matched to a gene. Germline V gives CDR1 KGHSH, CDR2 LQKENI. The CDR3 sequence is 15 residues long. DNA for the CDR3: TGTGCCAGCTCACCACCCGGGACAGGGGGGAAGCCCCAGCATTTT. It translates to CASSPPGTGGKPQHF.

The chain recombines TRBV12-3 or TRBV12-4 with TRBJ2-3, with 8 positions matching TRBD2. Trimming removed 5 bases from V and 6 bases from J; junction bases left unmatched: 7. The length of the CDR3 is 14 residues. The CDR3 region has the DNA TGTGCCAGCAGTACTGGGACTAGTTTGGATACGCAGTATTTT. Amino acid sequence: CASSTGTSLDTQYF.

This sequence joins TRBV10-1 and TRBJ2-3, with 8 bases aligning to TRBD1. The ends lost 6 bases at V and 3 bases at J; junction bases unmatched: 5. Germline V lookup: CDR1 WNHNN, CDR2 SYGVQD (reference sequence). The CDR3 runs 14 residues. The CDR3 reads CASSGRGLTDTQYF. In nucleotides, the CDR3 is TGCGCCAGCAGCGGCAGGGGGCTGACAGATACGCAGTATTTT.

The V call is TRBV7-2, the J call TRBJ1-2; the D is unclear. The CDR3 length is 14 residues. The V end lost 4 bases, the J end lost 0 bases, and 9 bases lay between the germline ends. Per the germline V gene, CDR1 is SGHTA and CDR2 is FQGNSA. The CDR3: CASSSGSSNYGYTF. DNA for the CDR3: TGTGCCAGCAGCTCGGGCAGCTCTAACTATGGCTACACCTTC.

V gene TRBV7-7 combines with J gene TRBJ2-7; D unresolved. V lost 5 bases and J lost 1, with 9 bases in between. This CDR3 region has 13 residues. Germline CDR1 is SSHAT and CDR2 is FNYEAQ (reference sequence). CDR3 region: CASSPGGSYEQYF. CDR3 bases: TGTGCCAGCAGCCCTGGTGGGTCCTACGAGCAGTACTTC.

Notes on this clonotype: One junction end does not reproduce the germline sequence, and a read error may be involved. This chain uses TRBV12-3 or TRBV12-4 with TRBJ1-1; TRBD1 aligns across 7 bases. The CDR3 loop spans 14 amino acids. CDR3 loop: CVSSLDRVTPGAFF. The CDR3 bases are TGTGTCAGCAGCCTTGACAGGGTTACTCCGGGAGCTTTCTTT.

The count of this clonotype is one. The chain is built from TRBV18 and TRBJ2-5; D unresolved. The CDR3 covers 13 residues. V was clipped by 3 bases and J by 5 bases, with 10 bases between them. Germline CDR1 and CDR2: KGHSH and LQKENI. CDR3 loop: CASSPPPTETQYF. DNA for the CDR3: TGTGCCAGCTCACCCCCCCCGACGGAGACCCAGTACTTC.

The V gene is TRBV7-3, the J gene TRBJ2-1, with no clear D. The ends were cut back, 3 bases at V and 8 bases at J, with 11 bases in the middle. Germline-derived CDR1 and CDR2 are SGHTA and FQGTGA. CDR3 length: 13 amino acids. CDR3 sequence (DNA): TGTGCCAGCAGCTTTACAGACTCGGATGAGCAGTTCTTC. The encoded protein is CASSFTDSDEQFF. The full variable domain, with the rest looked up from reference TRBV7-3 and TRBJ2-1, is GAGVSQTPSNKVTEKGKYVELRCDPISGHTALYWYRQSLGQGPEFLIYFQGTGAADDSGLPNDRFFAVRPEGSVSTLKIQRTERGDSAVYLCASSFTDSDEQFFGPGTRLTVL.

The chain combines TRBV24-1 with TRBJ1-2, with a possible D match to TRBD1 (6 bases). Germline V lookup: CDR1 KGHDR, CDR2 SFDVKD. The CDR3 loop spans 12 amino acids. Trimming pared 9 bases from V and 3 bases from J, leaving 10 bases between. The CDR3 reads CATEGDDYGYTF. The CDR3 coding sequence is TGTGCCACCGAGGGGGATGACTATGGCTACACCTTC.

The chain carries TRBV5-6 and TRBJ2-7; 9 nucleotides match TRBD1. This CDR3 spans 13 amino acids. The germline gives CDR1 SGHDT, CDR2 YYEEEE. Unmatched junction bases numbered 3, after V lost 4 bases and J lost 4 bases. The CDR3 sequence is CASSDDRGYEQYV. CDR3 nucleotides: TGTGCCAGCAGCGATGACAGGGGGTACGAGCAGTACGTC.

This chain uses TRBV10-3 with TRBJ1-2; D gene uncertain. V shed 4 bases and J shed 3 bases, with 18 bases lying between them. This CDR3 is 16 amino acids long. From germline, CDR1 is ENHRY and CDR2 SYGVKD. The CDR3 sequence: CAISGGPEEQYYGYTF. The DNA for the CDR3 is TGTGCCATCAGTGGAGGGCCAGAAGAGCAGTACTATGGCTACACCTTC.

The chain employs TRBV20-1 and TRBJ1-5, with no clear D. This CDR3 spans 10 amino acids. V lost 6 bases and J lost 4, with 4 bases in between. Per germline, CDR1 DFQATT and CDR2 SNEGSKA (reference sequence). CDR3 in amino acids: CSARNQPQHF. CDR3 in DNA: TGCAGTGCCCGGAATCAGCCCCAGCATTTT.

The rearrangement uses TRBV29-1 and TRBJ2-7; TRBD1 matches at 9 bases. Trimming at V came to 0 bases and at J to 4 bases, leaving 4 bases not matched to a gene. Germline CDR1 is SQVTM and CDR2 is ANQGSEA. This CDR3 region has 14 residues. CDR3 sequence: CSVEDPQGAYEQYF. The CDR3, as DNA: TGCAGCGTTGAAGATCCACAGGGGGCTTACGAGCAGTACTTC.